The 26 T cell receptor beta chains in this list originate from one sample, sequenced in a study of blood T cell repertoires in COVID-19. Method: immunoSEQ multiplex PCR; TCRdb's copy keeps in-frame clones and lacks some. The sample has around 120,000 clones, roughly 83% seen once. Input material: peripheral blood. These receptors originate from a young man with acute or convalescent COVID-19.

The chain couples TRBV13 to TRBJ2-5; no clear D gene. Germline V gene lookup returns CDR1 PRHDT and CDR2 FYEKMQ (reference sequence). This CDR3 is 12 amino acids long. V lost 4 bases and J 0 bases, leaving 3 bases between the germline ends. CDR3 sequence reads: CASSSDQETQYF. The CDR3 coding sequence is TGTGCCAGCAGCTCAGACCAAGAGACCCAGTACTTC.

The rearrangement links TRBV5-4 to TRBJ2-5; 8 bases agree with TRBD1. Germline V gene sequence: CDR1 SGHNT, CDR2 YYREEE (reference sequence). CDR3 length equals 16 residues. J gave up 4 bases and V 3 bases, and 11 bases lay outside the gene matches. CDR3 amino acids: CASSSPDTGGGETQYF. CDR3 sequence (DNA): TGTGCCAGCAGCTCACCCGATACAGGGGGTGGAGAGACCCAGTACTTC.

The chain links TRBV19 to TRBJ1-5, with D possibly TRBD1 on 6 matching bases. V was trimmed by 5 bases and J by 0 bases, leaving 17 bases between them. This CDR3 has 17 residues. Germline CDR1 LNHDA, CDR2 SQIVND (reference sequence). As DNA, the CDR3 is TGTGCCAGTAGTCCCCCAAGGGGGGGTTATAGCAATCAGCCCCAGCATTTT. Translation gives CASSPPRGGYSNQPQHF.

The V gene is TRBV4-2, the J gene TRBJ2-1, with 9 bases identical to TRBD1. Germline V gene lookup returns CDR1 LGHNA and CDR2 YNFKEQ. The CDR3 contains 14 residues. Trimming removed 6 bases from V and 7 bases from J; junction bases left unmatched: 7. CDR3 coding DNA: TGTGCCAGCAGTCTCAGGGACAGGGATAATGAGCAGTTCTTC. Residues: CASSLRDRDNEQFF.

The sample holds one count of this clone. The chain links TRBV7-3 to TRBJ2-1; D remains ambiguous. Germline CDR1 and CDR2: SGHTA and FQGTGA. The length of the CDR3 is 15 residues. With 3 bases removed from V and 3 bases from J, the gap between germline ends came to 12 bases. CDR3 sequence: CASSFNAAGYNEQFF. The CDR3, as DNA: TGTGCCAGCAGCTTCAACGCGGCCGGCTACAATGAGCAGTTCTTC.

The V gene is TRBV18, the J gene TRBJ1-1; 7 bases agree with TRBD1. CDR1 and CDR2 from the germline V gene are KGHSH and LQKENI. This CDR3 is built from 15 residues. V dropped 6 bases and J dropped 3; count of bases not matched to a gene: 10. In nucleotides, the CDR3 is TGTGCCAGCTCCCCAGGGGGGTTAGTGGACACTGAAGCTTTCTTT. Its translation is CASSPGGLVDTEAFF. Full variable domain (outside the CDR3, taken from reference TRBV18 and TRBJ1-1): NAGVMQNPRHLVRRRGQEARLRCSPMKGHSHVYWYRQLPEEGLKFMVYLQKENIIDESGMPKERFSAEFPKEGPSILRIQQVVRGDSAAYFCASSPGGLVDTEAFFGQGTRLTVV.

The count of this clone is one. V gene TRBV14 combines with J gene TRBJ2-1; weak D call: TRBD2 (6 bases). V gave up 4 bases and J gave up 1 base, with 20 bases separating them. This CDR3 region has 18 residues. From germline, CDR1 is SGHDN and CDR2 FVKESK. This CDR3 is CASSPLGYRAGSYNEQFF. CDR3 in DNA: TGTGCCAGCAGCCCCCTCGGTTATCGAGCGGGTTCCTACAATGAGCAGTTCTTC. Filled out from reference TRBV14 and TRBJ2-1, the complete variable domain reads EAGVTQFPSHSVIEKGQTVTLRCDPISGHDNLYWYRRVMGKEIKFLLHFVKESKQDESGMPNNRFLAERTGGTYSTLKVQPAELEDSGVYFCASSPLGYRAGSYNEQFFGPGTRLTVL.

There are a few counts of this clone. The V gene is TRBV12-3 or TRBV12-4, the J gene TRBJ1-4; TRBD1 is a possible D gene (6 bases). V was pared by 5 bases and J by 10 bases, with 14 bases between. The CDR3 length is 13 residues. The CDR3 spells CASSPTGTRKLFF. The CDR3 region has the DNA TGTGCCAGCAGTCCAACCGGGACAAGAAAACTGTTTTTT.

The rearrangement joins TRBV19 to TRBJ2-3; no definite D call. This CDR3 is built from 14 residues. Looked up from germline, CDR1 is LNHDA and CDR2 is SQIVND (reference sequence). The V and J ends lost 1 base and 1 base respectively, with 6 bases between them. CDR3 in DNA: TGTGCCAGTAGTATAGTTCCCGGCACAGATACGCAGTATTTT. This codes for CASSIVPGTDTQYF. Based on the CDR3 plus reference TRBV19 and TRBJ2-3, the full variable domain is DGGITQSPKYLFRKEGQNVTLSCEQNLNHDAMYWYRQDPGQGLRLIYYSQIVNDFQKGDIAEGYSVSREKKESFPLTVTSAQKNPTAFYLCASSIVPGTDTQYFGPGTRLTVL.

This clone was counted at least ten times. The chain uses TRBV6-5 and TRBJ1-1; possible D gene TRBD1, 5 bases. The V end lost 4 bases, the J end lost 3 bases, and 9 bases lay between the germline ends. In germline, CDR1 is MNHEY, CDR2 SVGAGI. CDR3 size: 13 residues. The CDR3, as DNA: TGTGCCAGCAGTTGGGGCCTGTACACTGAAGCTTTCTTT. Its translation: CASSWGLYTEAFF.

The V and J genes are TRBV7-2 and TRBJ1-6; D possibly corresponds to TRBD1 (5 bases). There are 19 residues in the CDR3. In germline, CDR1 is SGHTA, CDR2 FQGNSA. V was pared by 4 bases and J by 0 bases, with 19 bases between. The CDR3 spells CASSYGGTFSSSYNSPLHF. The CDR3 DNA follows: TGTGCCAGCAGCTATGGGGGGACTTTCTCCAGCTCCTATAATTCACCCCTCCACTTT.

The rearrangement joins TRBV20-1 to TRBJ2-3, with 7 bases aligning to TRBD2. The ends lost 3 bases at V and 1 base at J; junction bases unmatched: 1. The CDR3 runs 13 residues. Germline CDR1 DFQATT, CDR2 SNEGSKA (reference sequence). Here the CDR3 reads CSASTSGTDTQYF. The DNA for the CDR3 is TGCAGTGCTAGTACTAGCGGCACAGATACGCAGTATTTT.

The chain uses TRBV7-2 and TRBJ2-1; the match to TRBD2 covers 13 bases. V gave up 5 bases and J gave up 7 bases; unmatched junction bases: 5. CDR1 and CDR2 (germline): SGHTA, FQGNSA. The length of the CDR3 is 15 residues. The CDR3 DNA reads TGTGCCAGCAGCCCTACTAGCGGGGGGGCGAATGAGCAGTTCTTC. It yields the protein CASSPTSGGANEQFF.

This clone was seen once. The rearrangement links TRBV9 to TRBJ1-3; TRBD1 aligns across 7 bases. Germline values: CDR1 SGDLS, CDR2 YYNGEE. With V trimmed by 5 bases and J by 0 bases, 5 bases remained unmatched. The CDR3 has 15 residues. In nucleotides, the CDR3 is TGTGCCAGCAGTACAACAGGGGACTCTGGAAACACCATATATTTT. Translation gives CASSTTGDSGNTIYF.

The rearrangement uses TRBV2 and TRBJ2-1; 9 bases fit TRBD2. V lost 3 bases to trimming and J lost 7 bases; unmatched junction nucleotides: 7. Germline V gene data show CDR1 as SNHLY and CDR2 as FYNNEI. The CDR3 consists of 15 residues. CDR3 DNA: TGTGCCAGCAGTGACGAGGCGGGAGGGCCAAATGAGCAGTTCTTC. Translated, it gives CASSDEAGGPNEQFF.

DNA of the CDR3: TGTGCCAGCAGCGTAGGTCTTGGACAGGGGGCAGATACGCAGTATTTT. Its protein is CASSVGLGQGADTQYF. V usage is TRBV9 and J usage is TRBJ2-3; 10 bases match TRBD1. The CDR3 is made up of 16 amino acids. Losses at the gene ends were 0 bases for V and 4 bases for J; bases not matched to a gene: 5. Per germline, CDR1 SGDLS and CDR2 YYNGEE. Using reference TRBV9 and TRBJ2-3 for the parts outside the CDR3, the full variable domain is DSGVTQTPKHLITATGQRVTLRCSPRSGDLSVYWYQQSLDQGLQFLIQYYNGEERAKGNILERFSAQQFPDLHSELNLSSLELGDSALYFCASSVGLGQGADTQYFGPGTRLTVL.

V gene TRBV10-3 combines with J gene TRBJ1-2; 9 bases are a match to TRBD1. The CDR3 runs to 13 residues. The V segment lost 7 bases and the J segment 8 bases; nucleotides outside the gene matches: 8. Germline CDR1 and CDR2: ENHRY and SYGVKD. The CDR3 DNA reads TGTGCCATCACTGACAGGGGGACCACGGGCTACACCTTC. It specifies CAITDRGTTGYTF.

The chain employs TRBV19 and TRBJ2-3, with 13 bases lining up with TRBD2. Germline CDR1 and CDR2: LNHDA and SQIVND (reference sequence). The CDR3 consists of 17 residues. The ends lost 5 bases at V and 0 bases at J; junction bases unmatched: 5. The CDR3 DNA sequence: TGTGCCAGTAGTTGGACTAGCGGGGGCCGTAGCACAGATACGCAGTATTTT. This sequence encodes CASSWTSGGRSTDTQYF.

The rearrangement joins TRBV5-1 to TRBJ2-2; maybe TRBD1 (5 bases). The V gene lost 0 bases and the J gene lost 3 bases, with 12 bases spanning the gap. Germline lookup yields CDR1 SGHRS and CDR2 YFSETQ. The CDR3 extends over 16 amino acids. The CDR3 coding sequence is TGCGCCAGCAGCTTGGACCCAGGGTACGACACCGGGGAGCTGTTTTTT. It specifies CASSLDPGYDTGELFF.

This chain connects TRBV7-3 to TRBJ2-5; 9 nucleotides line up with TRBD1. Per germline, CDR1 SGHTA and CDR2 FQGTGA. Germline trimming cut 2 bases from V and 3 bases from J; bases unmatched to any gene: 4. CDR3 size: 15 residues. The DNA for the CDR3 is TGTGCCAGCAGCTTACTGGGACAGGGAAAAGAGACCCAGTACTTC. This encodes CASSLLGQGKETQYF.

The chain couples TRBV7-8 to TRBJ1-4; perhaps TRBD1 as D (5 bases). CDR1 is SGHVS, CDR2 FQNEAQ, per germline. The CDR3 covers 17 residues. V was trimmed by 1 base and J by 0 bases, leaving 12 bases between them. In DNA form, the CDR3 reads TGTGCCAGCAGCTTAGATAAGGGGAACCCAACTAATGAAAAACTGTTTTTT. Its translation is CASSLDKGNPTNEKLFF.

CDR3 sequence reads: CASSFPGGITDTQYF. The CDR3 DNA reads as TGTGCCAGCAGCTTCCCGGGGGGAATCACAGATACGCAGTATTTT. The chain joins TRBV7-2 to TRBJ2-3; TRBD2 matches at 7 bases. This CDR3 region has 15 residues. Germline values: CDR1 SGHTA, CDR2 FQGNSA. With V trimmed by 3 bases and J by 2 bases, 5 bases remained unmatched.

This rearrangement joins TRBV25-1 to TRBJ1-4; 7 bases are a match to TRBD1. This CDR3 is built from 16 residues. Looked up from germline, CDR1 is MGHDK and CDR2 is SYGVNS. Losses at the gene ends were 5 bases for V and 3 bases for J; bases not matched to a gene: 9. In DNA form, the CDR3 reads TGTGCCAGCAGTCCCTATGCGGGACAGTCTAATGAAAAACTGTTTTTT. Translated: CASSPYAGQSNEKLFF. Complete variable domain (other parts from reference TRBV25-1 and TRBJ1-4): EADIYQTPRYLVIGTGKKITLECSQTMGHDKMYWYQQDPGMELHLIHYSYGVNSTEKGDLSSESTVSRIRTEHFPLTLESARPSHTSQYLCASSPYAGQSNEKLFFGSGTQLSVL.

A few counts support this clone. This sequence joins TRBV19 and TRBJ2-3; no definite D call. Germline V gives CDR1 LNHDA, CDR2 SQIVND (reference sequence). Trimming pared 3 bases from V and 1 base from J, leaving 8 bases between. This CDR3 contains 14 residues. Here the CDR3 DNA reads TGTGCCAGTAGTATTCGAGTCGGCACAGATACGCAGTATTTT. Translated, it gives CASSIRVGTDTQYF.

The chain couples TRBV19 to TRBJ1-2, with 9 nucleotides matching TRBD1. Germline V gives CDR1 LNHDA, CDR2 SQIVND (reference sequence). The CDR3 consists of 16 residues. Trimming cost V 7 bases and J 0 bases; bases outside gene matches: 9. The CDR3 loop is CASISIGDRANYGYTF. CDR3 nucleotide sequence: TGTGCCAGTATTTCCATCGGGGACAGGGCTAACTATGGCTACACCTTC.

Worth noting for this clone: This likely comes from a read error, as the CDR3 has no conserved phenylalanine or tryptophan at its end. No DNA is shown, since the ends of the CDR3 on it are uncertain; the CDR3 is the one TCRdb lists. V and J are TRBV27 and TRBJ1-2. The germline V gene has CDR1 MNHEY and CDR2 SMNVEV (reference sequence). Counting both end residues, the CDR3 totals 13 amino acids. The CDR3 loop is CASSLIVGGARLM.